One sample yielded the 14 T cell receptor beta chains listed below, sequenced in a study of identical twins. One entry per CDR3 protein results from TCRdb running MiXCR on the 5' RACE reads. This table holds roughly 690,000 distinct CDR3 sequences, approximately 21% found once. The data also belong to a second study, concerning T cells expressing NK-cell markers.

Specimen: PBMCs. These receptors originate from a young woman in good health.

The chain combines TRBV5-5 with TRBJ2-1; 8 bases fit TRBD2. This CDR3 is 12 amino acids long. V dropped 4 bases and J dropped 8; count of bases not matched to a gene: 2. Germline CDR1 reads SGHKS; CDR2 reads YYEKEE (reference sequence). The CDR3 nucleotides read TGTGCCAGCAGCCGAGCGGGGGATGAGCAGTTCTTC. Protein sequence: CASSRAGDEQFF.

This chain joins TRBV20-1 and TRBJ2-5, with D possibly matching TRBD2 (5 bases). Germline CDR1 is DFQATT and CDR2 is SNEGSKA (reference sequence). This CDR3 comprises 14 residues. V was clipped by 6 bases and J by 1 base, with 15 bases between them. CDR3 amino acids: CSAPSDYSQETQYF. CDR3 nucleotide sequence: TGCAGTGCCCCCTCTGACTACAGCCAAGAGACCCAGTACTTC.

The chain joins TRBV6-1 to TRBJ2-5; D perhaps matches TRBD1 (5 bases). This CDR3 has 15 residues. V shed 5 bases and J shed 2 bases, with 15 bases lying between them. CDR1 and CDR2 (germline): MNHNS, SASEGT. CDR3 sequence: CASSLLWSGQETQYF. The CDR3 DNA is TGTGCCAGCAGTCTCCTGTGGTCAGGGCAAGAGACCCAGTACTTC.

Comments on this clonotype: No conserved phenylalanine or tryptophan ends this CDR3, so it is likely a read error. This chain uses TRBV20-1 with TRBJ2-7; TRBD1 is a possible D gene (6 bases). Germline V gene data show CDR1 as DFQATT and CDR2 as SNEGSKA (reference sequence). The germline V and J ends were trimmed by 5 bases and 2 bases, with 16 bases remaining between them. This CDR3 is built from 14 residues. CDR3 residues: CSARPGTTPYEQYL. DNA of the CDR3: TGCAGTGCTCGACCCGGGACAACTCCCTACGAGCAGTACTTG.

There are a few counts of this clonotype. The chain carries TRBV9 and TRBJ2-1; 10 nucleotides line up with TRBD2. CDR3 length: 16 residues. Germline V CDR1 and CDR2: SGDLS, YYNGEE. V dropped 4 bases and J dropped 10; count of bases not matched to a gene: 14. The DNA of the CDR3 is TGTGCCAGCAGCCCTCTCACCGGGACTAGCGTCGTGGAGCAGTTCTTC. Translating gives CASSPLTGTSVVEQFF.

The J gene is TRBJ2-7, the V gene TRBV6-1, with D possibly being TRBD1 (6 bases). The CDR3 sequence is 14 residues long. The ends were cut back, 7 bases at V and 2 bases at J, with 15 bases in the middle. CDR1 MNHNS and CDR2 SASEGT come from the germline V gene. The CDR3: CASIPGHSTYEQYF. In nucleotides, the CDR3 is TGTGCCAGCATTCCGGGACACTCTACCTACGAGCAGTACTTC.

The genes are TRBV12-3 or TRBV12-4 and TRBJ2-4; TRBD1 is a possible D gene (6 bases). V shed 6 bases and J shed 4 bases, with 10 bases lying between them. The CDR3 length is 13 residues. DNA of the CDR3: TGTGCCAGCAGAACAGGACAGAAAAACATTCAGTACTTC. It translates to CASRTGQKNIQYF.

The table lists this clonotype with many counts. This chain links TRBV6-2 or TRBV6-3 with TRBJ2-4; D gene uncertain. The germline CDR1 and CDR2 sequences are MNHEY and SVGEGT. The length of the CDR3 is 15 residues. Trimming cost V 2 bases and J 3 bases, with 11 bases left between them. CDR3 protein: CASSYSGLDKNIQYF. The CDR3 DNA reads TGTGCCAGCAGTTACAGTGGGCTGGACAAAAACATTCAGTACTTC.

The CDR3 is CASSIRDGETQYF. As DNA, the CDR3 is TGTGCCAGCAGTATCCGGGACGGGGAGACCCAGTACTTC. This chain links TRBV6-2 or TRBV6-3 with TRBJ2-5; D may match TRBD1 or TRBD2 (5 bases each). The ends were cut back, 5 bases at V and 5 bases at J, with 12 bases in the middle. This CDR3 contains 13 residues. CDR1 MNHEY and CDR2 SVGEGT come from the germline V gene.

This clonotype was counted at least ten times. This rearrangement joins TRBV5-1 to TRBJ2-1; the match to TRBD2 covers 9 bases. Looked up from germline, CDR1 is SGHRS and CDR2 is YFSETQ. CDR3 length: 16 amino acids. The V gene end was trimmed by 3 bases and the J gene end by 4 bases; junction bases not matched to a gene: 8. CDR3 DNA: TGCGCCAGCAGCTCGGGTAGCGGGAGTAGTTACAATGAGCAGTTCTTC. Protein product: CASSSGSGSSYNEQFF. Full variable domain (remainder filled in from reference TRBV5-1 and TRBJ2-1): KAGVTQTPRYLIKTRGQQVTLSCSPISGHRSVSWYQQTPGQGLQFLFEYFSETQRNKGNFPGRFSGRQFSNSRSEMNVSTLELGDSALYLCASSSGSGSSYNEQFFGPGTRLTVL.

CDR3 sequence (DNA): TGTGCCAGCAGCGTACAGGGGTTTCGGGGGCCCCTCCACTTT. Its translation: CASSVQGFRGPLHF. The gene calls are TRBV7-2 and TRBJ1-6, with TRBD1 identical over 7 bases. This CDR3 has 14 amino acids. Trimming cost V 5 bases and J 13 bases; bases outside gene matches: 11. From germline, CDR1 is SGHTA and CDR2 FQGNSA.

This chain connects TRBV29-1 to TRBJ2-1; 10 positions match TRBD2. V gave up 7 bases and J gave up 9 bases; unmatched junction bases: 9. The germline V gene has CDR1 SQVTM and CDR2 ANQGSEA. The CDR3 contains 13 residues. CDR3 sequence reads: CSAYSGGRSEQFF. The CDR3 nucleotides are TGCAGCGCCTATAGCGGGGGGCGGTCTGAGCAGTTCTTC.

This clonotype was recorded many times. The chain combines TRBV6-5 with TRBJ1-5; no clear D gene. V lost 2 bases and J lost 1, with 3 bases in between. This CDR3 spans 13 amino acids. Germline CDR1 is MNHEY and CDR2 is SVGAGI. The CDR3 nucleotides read TGTGCCAGCAGTTACCGGAGCAATCAGCCCCAGCATTTT. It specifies CASSYRSNQPQHF.

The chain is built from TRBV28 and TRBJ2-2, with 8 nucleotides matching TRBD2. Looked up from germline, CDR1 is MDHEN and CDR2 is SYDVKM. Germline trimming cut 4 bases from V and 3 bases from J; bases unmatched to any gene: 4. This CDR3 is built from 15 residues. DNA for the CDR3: TGTGCCAGCAGTTCCGGGACTAGTGACACCGGGGAGCTGTTTTTT. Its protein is CASSSGTSDTGELFF.